These T cell receptor beta chains were read from a single sample in a study of blood T cells in healthy people across ages. Using its own MiXCR run on the 5' RACE reads, TCRdb lists one record per CDR3 protein. Here the sample spans more than 450,000 distinct CDR3 sequences, 27% being singletons. The same data also contributed to another study, on T cells of mothers and their children.

The sequenced sample consisted of blood. The receptors come from a boy younger than 10 in good health. Each CDR3 is given with its conserved first and last residue. D genes are given only for firm matches. Clone size is not always given. Where it is, it says once, few, many or a class for expanded clones.

V gene	J gene	clone size	CDR3 length	D gene	CDR3 DNA	CDR3 protein
TRBV10-3	TRBJ2-5	few	14	TRBD1	TGTGCCATCAGTGCGGGGACAGGATTAGAGACCCAGTACTTC	CAISAGTGLETQYF
TRBV29-1	TRBJ2-5	few	13	TRBD1	TGCAGCGTTGGGGGACAGTACCAAGAGACCCAGTACTTC	CSVGGQYQETQYF
TRBV12-3/TRBV12-4	TRBJ2-4	NA	14	NA	TGTGCCAGCAGCCCCGTACAGACCAAAAACATTCAGTACTTC	CASSPVQTKNIQYF
TRBV2	TRBJ2-5	NA	14	NA	TGTGCCAGCGTCAGAGGGACTGCCCAAGAGACCCAGTACTTC	CASVRGTAQETQYF
TRBV7-2	TRBJ2-5	few	14	NA	TGTGCCAGCAGCGCCCTGACCGGGACCGAGACCCAGTACTTC	CASSALTGTETQYF
TRBV5-1	TRBJ1-2	NA	15	NA	TGCGCCAGCAGCTTGGAAGGCAGACTGACCTGGGCCGGCACCTTC	CASSLEGRLTWAGTF
TRBV6-2/TRBV6-3	TRBJ2-7	NA	14	NA	TGTGCCAGCAGGTATTCGGACCTCCGCTACGAGCAGTACTTC	CASRYSDLRYEQYF
TRBV12-3/TRBV12-4	TRBJ2-1	few	13	NA	TGTGCCAGCAGTTTTGGGCAGGGAAATGAGCAGTTCTTC	CASSFGQGNEQFF
TRBV6-1	TRBJ2-7	NA	9	NA	TGTGCCAGCGGTCGAGAGCAGTACTTC	CASGREQYF
TRBV2	TRBJ2-6	NA	15	TRBD1	TGTGCCAGCACTCAAGGGGGCTCTGGGGCCAACGTCCTGACCTTC	CASTQGGSGANVLTF
TRBV27	TRBJ2-5	NA	12	NA	TGTGCCAGCAGAGGACAGAAAGAGACCCAGTACTTC	CASRGQKETQYF
TRBV6-1	TRBJ2-3	NA	14	NA	TGTGCCAGCAGTGAAAGCCACCAAGCGGATACGCAGTATTTT	CASSESHQADTQYF
TRBV7-2	TRBJ2-3	few	14	NA	TGTGCCAGCTGGACGGCTTCCCTCGCGGATACGCAGTATTTT	CASWTASLADTQYF
TRBV2	TRBJ2-1	few	15	TRBD2	TGTGCCAGCATAAGACTAGCGGGAGCTTACAATGAGCAGTTCTTC	CASIRLAGAYNEQFF
TRBV5-1	TRBJ2-3	NA	13	NA	TGCGCCAGCAGTTTTCCGAGTCCAGATACGCAGTATTTT	CASSFPSPDTQYF
TRBV27	TRBJ2-7	few	12	TRBD1	TGTGCCAGCAGTTTCTTGGACAGGGAGAAGTACTTC	CASSFLDREKYF
TRBV5-5	TRBJ2-7	few	13	TRBD1	TGTGCCAGCAGCTACGGGACAGGGGTCGAGCAGTACTTC	CASSYGTGVEQYF